These 2 T cell receptor beta chains were sequenced from one sample in a study of blood T cell repertoires in COVID-19. Assay: immunoSEQ multiplex PCR; the TCRdb copy retains only in-frame clones and omits some. The sample records roughly 300,000 clones, around four fifths being singletons. Specimen: peripheral blood. The receptors derive from a woman aged 45-65 years with acute or convalescent COVID-19.

This chain connects TRBV2 to TRBJ2-2; no reliable D call. This CDR3 region has 13 residues. V lost 7 bases and J lost 6, with 12 bases in between. Germline CDR1 and CDR2: SNHLY and FYNNEI. The DNA of the CDR3 is TGTGCCAGCATGTTTGAGTCGGCCGGGGAGCTGTTTTTT. This gives the protein CASMFESAGELFF.

The gene calls are TRBV7-8 and TRBJ1-3, with D hard to call. V was pared by 2 bases and J by 0 bases, with 11 bases between. This CDR3 has 16 residues. Germline V CDR1 and CDR2: SGHVS, FQNEAQ. Here the CDR3 reads CASSLQLLLSGNTIYF. In nucleotides, the CDR3 is TGTGCCAGCAGCTTACAGTTGCTCCTCTCTGGAAACACCATATATTTT.